These 2 T cell receptor beta chains were sequenced from one sample in a study of brain T cells in children with intractable seizures. Using immunoSEQ multiplex PCR, the repertoire was profiled, and TCRdb retains in-frame clones only, with some absent. Found here are roughly 69,000 clones, about 96% of them singletons; the top ten hold more than 0.35%. Source: peripheral blood, taken at surgery. These receptors were collected from a boy under two years old with focal cortical dysplasia and intractable seizures.

V usage is TRBV20-1 and J usage is TRBJ1-1, with a possible D match to TRBD1 (5 bases). Trimming removed 7 bases at V and 4 bases at J, with 10 bases between. CDR1 is DFQATT and CDR2 is SNEGSKA in the germline V gene (reference sequence). CDR3 size: 11 residues. The CDR3 DNA reads TGCAGTGGGGAGGGGCTCACTGAAGCTTTCTTT. This codes for CSGEGLTEAFF.

The chain is built from TRBV19 and TRBJ2-7, with TRBD2 matching 13 bases. The ends lost 5 bases at V and 1 base at J; junction bases unmatched: 5. Germline V lookup: CDR1 LNHDA, CDR2 SQIVND (reference sequence). CDR3 length equals 16 residues. CDR3 in amino acids: CASSSWTSGSSYEQYF. As DNA, the CDR3 is TGTGCCAGTAGTTCCTGGACTAGCGGGAGTTCCTACGAGCAGTACTTC.